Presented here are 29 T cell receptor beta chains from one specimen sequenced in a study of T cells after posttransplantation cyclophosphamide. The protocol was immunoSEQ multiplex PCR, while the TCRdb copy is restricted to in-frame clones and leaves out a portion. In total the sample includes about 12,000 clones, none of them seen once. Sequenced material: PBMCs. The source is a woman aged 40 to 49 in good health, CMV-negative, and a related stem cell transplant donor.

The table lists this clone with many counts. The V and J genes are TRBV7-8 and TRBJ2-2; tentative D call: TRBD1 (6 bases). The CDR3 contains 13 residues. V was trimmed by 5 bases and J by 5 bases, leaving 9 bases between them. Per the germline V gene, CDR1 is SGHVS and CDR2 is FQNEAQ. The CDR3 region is CASSRQETGELFF. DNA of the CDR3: TGTGCCAGCAGCCGACAGGAGACCGGGGAGCTGTTTTTT.

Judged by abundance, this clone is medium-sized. CDR3 in amino acids: CATSDLDQGYQPQHF. DNA for the CDR3: TGTGCCACCAGTGATTTAGATCAGGGATATCAGCCCCAGCATTTT. V usage is TRBV24-1 and J usage is TRBJ1-5; TRBD1 is a possible D gene (5 bases). CDR3 length: 15 residues. Deletions cut 1 base from V and 5 bases from J, with 11 bases between. Germline-derived CDR1 and CDR2 are KGHDR and SFDVKD.

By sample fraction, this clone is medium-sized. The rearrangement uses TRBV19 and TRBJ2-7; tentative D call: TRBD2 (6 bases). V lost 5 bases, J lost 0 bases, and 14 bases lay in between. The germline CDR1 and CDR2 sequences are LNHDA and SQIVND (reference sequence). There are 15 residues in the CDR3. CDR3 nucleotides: TGTGCCAGTAGTGTTTCCATAGCGGTCTCCTACGAGCAGTACTTC. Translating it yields CASSVSIAVSYEQYF.

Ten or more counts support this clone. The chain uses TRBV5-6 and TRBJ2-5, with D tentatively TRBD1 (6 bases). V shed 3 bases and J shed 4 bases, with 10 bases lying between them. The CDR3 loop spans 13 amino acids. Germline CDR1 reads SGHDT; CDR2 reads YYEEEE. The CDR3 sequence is CASSWTVSETQYF. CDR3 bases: TGTGCCAGCAGCTGGACAGTCTCAGAGACCCAGTACTTC.

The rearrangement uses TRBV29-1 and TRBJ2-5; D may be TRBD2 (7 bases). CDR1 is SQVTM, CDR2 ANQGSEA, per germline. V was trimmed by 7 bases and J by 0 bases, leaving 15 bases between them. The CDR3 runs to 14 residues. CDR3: CSADLGGDQETQYF. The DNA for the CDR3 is TGCAGCGCTGACTTAGGGGGGGACCAAGAGACCCAGTACTTC.

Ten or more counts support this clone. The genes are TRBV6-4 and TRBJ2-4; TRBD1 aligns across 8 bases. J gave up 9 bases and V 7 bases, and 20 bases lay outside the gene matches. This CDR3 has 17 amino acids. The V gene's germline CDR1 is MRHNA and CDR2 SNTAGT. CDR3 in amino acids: CASTTSGGARLRRIQYF. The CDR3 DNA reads TGTGCCAGCACCACCTCAGGGGGCGCCCGGTTGAGGCGCATTCAGTACTTC.

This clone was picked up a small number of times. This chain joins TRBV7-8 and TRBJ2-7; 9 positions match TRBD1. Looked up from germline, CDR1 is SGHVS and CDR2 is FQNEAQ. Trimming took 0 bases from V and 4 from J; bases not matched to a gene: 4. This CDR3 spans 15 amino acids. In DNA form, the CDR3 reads TGTGCCAGCAGCTTAGCGGGACAGGGACCTTACGAGCAGTACTTC. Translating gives CASSLAGQGPYEQYF.

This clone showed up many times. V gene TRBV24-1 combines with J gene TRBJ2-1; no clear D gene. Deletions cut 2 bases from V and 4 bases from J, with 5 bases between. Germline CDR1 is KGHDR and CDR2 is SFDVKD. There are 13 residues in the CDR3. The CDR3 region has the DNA TGTGCCACCAGTGATTCTACTTACAATGAGCAGTTCTTC. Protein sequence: CATSDSTYNEQFF.

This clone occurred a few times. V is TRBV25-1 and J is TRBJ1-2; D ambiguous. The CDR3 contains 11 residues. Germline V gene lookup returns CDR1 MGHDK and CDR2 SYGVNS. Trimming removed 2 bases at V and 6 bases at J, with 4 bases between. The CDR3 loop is CASSESDGYTF. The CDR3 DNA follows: TGTGCCAGCAGTGAAAGCGATGGCTACACCTTC.

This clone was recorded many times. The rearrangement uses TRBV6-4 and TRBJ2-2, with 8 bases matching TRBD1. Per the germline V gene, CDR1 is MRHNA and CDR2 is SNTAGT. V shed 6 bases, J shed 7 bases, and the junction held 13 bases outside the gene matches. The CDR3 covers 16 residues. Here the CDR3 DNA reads TGTGCCAGCAGCCGGAACAGGGGGTCGTCGGGCGGGGAGCTGTTTTTT. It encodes CASSRNRGSSGGELFF.

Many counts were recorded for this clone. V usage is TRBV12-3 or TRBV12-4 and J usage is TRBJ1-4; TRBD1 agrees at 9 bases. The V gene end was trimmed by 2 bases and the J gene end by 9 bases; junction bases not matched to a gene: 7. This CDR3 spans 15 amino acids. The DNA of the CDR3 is TGTGCCAGCAGTTTAATGTCGGACAGGGGAAAAAAACTGTTTTTT. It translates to CASSLMSDRGKKLFF.

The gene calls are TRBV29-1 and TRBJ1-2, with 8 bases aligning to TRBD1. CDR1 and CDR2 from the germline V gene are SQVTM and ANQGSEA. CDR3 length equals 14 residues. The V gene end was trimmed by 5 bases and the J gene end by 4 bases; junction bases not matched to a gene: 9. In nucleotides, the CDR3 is TGCAGCGTTAAATTACCTCAGGGGGCCTATGGCTACACCTTC. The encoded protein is CSVKLPQGAYGYTF.

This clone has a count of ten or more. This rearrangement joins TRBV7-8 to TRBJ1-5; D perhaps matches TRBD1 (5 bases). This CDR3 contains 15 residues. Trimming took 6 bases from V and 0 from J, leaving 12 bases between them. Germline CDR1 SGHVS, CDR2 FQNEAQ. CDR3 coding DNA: TGTGCCAGCAGTATCGAGGGGTATAGCAATCAGCCCCAGCATTTT. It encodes CASSIEGYSNQPQHF. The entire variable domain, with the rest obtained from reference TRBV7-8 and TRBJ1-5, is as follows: GAGVSQSPRYKVAKRGQDVALRCDPISGHVSLFWYQQALGQGPEFLTYFQNEAQLDKSGLPSDRFFAERPEGSVSTLKIQRTQQEDSAVYLCASSIEGYSNQPQHFGDGTRLSIL.

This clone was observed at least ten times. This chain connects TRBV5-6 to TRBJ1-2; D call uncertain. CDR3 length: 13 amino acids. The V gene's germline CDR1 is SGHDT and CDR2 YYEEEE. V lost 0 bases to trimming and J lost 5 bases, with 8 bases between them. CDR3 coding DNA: TGTGCCAGCAGCTTGGACTTCACTTATGGCTACACCTTC. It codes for CASSLDFTYGYTF.

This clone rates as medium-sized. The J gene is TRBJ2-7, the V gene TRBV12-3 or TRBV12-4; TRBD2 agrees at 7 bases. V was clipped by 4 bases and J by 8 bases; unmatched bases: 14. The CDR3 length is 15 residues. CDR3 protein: CASSSPGLPLGKQYF. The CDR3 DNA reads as TGTGCCAGCAGTTCTCCGGGACTACCTCTGGGTAAGCAGTACTTC.

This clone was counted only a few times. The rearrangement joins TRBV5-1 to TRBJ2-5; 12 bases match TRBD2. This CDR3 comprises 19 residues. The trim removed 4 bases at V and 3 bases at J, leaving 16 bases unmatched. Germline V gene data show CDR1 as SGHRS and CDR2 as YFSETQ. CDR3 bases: TGCGCCAGCAGCCCTAGAAGGGGGCTAGCGGGGGGGCTAAAAGAGACCCAGTACTTC. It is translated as CASSPRRGLAGGLKETQYF.

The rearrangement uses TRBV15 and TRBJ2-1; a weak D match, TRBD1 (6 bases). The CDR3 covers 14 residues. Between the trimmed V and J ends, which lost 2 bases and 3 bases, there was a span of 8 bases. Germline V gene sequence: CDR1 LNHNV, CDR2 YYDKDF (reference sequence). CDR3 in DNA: TGTGCCACCAGCAGAAACAGGGACTACAATGAGCAGTTCTTC. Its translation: CATSRNRDYNEQFF.

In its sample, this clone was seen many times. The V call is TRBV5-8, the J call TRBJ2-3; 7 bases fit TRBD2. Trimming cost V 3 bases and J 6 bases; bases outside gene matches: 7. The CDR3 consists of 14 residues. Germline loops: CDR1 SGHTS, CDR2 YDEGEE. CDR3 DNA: TGTGCCAGCAGCTCCCTGGGGGGGTCGGATACGCAGTATTTT. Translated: CASSSLGGSDTQYF.

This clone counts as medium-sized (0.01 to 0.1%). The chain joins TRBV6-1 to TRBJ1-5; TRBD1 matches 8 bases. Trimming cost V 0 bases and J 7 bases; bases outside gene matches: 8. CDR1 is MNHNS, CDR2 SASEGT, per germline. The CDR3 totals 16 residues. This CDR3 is CASSEALQQGGQPQHF. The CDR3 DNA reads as TGTGCCAGCAGTGAAGCGCTTCAACAGGGGGGCCAGCCCCAGCATTTT.

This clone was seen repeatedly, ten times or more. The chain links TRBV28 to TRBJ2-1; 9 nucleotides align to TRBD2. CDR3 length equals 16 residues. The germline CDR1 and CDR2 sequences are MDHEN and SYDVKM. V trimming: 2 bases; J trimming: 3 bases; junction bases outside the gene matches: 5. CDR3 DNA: TGTGCCAGCAGTTTACCCGGGACTAGCAGCTACAATGAGCAGTTCTTC. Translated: CASSLPGTSSYNEQFF. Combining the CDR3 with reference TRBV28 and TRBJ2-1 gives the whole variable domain DVKVTQSSRYLVKRTGEKVFLECVQDMDHENMFWYRQDPGLGLRLIYFSYDVKMKEKGDIPEGYSVSREKKERFSLILESASTNQTSMYLCASSLPGTSSYNEQFFGPGTRLTVL.

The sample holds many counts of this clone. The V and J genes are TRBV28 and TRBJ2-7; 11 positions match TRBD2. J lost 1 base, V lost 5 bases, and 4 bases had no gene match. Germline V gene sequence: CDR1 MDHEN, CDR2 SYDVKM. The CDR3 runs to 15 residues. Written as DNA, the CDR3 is TGTGCCAGCAGTCCTGGGACTAGCGGATCCTACGAGCAGTACTTC. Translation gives CASSPGTSGSYEQYF.

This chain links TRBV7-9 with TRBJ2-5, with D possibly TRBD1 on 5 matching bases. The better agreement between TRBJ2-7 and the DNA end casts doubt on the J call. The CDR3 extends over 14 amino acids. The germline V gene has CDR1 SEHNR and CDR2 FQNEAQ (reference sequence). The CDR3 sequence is CASSSPQVRYEQYF. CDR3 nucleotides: TGTGCCAGCAGCTCCCCACAGGTGCGCTACGAGCAGTACTTC.

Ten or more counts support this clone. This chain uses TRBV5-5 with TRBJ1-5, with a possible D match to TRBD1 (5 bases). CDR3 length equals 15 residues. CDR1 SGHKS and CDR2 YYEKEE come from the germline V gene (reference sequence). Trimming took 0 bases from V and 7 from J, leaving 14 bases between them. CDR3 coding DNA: TGTGCCAGCAGCTTGGGTTCTCCAGGGCAACAGCCCCAGCATTTT. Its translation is CASSLGSPGQQPQHF.

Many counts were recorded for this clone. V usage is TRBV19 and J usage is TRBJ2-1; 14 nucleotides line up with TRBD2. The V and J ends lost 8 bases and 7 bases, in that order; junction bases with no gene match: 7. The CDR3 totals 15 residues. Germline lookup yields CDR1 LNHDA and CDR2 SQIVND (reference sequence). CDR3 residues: CASERGLAGVNEQFF. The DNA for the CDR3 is TGTGCCAGTGAACGGGGACTAGCGGGAGTAAATGAGCAGTTCTTC.

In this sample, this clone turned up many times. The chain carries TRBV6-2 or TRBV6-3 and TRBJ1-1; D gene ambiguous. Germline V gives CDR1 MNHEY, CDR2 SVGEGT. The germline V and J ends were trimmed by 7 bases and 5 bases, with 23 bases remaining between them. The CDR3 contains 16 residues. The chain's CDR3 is CASTNMPPPGRTEAFF. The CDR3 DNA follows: TGTGCCAGCACCAATATGCCCCCCCCGGGGAGGACTGAAGCTTTCTTT.

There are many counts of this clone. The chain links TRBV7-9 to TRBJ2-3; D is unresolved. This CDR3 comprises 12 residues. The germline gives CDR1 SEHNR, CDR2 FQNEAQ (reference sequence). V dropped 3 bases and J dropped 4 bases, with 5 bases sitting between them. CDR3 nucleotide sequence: TGTGCCAGCAGCTTGTCGTCAGATACGCAGTATTTT. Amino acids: CASSLSSDTQYF.

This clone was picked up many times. The chain's CDR3 is CASSGPRRGGREHEQFF. The CDR3 DNA reads as TGTGCCAGCAGCGGCCCCCGGCGGGGCGGGAGGGAGCATGAGCAGTTCTTC. The chain has TRBV7-8 and TRBJ2-1, with 9 bases that match TRBD2. The trim removed 5 bases at V and 8 bases at J, leaving 16 bases unmatched. This CDR3 region has 17 residues. Germline V gives CDR1 SGHVS, CDR2 FQNEAQ.

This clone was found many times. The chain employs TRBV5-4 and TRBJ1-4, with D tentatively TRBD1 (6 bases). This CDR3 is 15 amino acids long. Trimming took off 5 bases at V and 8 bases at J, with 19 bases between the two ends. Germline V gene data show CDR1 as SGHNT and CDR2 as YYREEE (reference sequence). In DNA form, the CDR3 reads TGTGCCAGCAGTTCAGGGGAAAGTGGCCGGGAAAAACTGTTTTTT. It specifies CASSSGESGREKLFF.

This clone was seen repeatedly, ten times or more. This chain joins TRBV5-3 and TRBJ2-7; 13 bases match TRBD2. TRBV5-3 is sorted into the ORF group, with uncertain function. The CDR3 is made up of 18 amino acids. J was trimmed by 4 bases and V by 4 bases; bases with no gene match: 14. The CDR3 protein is CARSPGLAGRNAGYEQYF. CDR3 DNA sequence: TGTGCCAGAAGCCCGGGACTAGCGGGACGAAATGCAGGGTACGAGCAGTACTTC.